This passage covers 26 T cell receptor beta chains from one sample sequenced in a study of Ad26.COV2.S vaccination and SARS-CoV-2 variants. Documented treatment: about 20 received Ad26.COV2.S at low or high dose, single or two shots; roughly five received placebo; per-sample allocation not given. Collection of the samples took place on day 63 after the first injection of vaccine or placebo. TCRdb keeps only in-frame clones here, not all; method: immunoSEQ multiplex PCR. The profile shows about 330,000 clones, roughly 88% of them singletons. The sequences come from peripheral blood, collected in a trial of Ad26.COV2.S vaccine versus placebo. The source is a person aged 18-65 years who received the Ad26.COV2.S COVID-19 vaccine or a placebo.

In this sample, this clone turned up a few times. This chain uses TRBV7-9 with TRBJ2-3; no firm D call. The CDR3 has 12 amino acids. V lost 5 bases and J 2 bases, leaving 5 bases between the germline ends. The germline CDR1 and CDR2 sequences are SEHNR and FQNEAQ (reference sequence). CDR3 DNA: TGTGCCAGCAGCCCCTTCACAGATACGCAGTATTTT. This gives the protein CASSPFTDTQYF.

In DNA form, the CDR3 reads TGTGCCAGCAGTGAAGCGGGCGGTAATGAAAAACTGTTTTTT. Protein product: CASSEAGGNEKLFF. This chain uses TRBV6-1 with TRBJ1-4; D gene uncertain. The V gene's germline CDR1 is MNHNS and CDR2 SASEGT. This CDR3 is built from 14 residues. V was cut by 0 bases and J by 4 bases, with 6 bases left in between.

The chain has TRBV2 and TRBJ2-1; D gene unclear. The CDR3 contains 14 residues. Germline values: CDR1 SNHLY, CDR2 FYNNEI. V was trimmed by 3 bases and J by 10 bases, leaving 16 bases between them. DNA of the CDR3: TGTGCCAGCAGTGAGGACGTTTGGGCCCAGGAGCAGTTCTTC. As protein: CASSEDVWAQEQFF.

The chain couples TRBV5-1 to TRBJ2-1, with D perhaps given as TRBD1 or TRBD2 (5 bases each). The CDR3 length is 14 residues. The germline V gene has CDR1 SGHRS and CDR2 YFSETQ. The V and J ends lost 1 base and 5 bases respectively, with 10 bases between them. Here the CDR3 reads CASSLYGANNEQFF. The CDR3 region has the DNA TGCGCCAGCAGCTTGTACGGGGCAAACAATGAGCAGTTCTTC.

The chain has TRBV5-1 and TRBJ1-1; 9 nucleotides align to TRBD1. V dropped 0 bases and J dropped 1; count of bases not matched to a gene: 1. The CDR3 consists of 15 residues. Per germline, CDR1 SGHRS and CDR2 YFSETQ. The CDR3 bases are TGCGCCAGCAGCTTGGGGGGACAGGGGAACACTGAAGCTTTCTTT. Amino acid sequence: CASSLGGQGNTEAFF.

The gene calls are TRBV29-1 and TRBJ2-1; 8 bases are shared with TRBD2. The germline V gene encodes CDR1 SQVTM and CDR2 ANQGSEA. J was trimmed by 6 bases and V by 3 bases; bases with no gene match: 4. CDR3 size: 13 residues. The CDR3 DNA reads TGCAGCGTTGACGGGACTAGAATCAATGAGCAGTTCTTC. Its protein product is CSVDGTRINEQFF.

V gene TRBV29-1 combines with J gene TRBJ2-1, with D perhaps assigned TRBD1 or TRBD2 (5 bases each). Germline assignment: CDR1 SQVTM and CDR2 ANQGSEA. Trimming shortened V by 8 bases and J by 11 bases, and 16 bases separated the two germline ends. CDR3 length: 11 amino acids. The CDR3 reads CSPRWGSKQFF. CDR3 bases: TGCAGCCCCCGCTGGGGGAGTAAGCAGTTCTTC.

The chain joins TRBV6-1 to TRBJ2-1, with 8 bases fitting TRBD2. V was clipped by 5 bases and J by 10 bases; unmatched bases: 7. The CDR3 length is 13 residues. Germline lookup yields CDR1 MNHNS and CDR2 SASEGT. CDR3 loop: CASSLLADQEQFF. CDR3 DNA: TGTGCCAGCAGTTTACTAGCGGATCAAGAGCAGTTCTTC.

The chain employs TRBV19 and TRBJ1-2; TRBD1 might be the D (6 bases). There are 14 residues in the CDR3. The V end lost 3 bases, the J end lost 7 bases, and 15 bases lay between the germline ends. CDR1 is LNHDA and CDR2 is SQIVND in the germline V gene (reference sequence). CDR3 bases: TGTGCCAGTAGTATTCAAGGGGGAGTGAGTGGCTACACCTTC. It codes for CASSIQGGVSGYTF.

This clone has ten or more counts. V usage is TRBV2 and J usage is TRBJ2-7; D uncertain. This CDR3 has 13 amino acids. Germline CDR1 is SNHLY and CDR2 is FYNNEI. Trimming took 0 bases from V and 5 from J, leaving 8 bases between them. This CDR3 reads CASSEAFQNEQYV. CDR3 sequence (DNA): TGTGCCAGCAGTGAAGCTTTTCAAAACGAGCAGTACGTC.

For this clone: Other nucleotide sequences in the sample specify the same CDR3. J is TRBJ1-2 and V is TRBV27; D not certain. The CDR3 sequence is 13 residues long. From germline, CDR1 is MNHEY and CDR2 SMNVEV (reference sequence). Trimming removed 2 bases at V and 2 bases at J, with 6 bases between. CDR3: CASSLGRNYGYTF. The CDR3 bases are TGTGCCAGCAGTTTAGGCAGAAACTATGGCTACACCTTC.

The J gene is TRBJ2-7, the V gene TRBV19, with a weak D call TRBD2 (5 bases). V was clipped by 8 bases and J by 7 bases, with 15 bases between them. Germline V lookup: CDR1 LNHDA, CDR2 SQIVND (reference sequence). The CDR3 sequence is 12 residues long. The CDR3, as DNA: TGTGCCAGTCGAGGGAGTTCGGGAGAGCAGTACTTC. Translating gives CASRGSSGEQYF.

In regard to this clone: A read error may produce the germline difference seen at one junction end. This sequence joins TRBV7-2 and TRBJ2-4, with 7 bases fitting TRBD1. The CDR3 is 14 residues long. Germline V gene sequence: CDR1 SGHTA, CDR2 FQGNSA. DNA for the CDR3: TGTGCCAGCAGCTTAGACGCGAATCCGGGACAGATCGACTTC. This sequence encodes CASSLDANPGQIDF.

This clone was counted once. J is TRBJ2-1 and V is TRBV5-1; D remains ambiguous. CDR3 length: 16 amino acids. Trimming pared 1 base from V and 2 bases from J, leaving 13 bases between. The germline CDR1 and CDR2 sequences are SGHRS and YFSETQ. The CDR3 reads CASSLKPSGPYNEQFF. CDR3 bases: TGCGCCAGCAGCTTGAAACCTAGTGGCCCCTACAATGAGCAGTTCTTC.

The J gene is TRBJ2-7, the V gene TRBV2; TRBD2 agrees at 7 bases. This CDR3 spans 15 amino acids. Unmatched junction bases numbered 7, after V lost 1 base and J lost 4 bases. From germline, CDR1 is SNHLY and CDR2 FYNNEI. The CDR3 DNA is TGTGCCAGCAGTGAAGGAGGGCGGGGGAGTTACGAGCAGTACTTC. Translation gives CASSEGGRGSYEQYF. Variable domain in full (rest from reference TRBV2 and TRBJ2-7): EPEVTQTPSHQVTQMGQEVILRCVPISNHLYFYWYRQILGQKVEFLVSFYNNEISEKSEIFDDQFSVERPDGSNFTLKIRSTKLEDSAMYFCASSEGGRGSYEQYFGPGTRLTVT.

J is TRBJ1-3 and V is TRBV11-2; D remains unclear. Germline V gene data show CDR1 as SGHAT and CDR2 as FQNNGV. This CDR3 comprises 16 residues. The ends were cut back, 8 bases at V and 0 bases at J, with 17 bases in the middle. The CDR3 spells CASRPYYESSGNTIYF. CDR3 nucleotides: TGTGCCAGCCGCCCATACTACGAGAGCTCTGGAAACACCATATATTTT.

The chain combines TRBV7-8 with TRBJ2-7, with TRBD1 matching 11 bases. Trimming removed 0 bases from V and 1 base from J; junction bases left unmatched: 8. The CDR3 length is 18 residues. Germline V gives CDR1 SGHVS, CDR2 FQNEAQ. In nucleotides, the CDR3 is TGTGCCAGCAGCTTAGCGCTGGGACAGGGGGTTGGGTCCTACGAGCAGTACGTC. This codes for CASSLALGQGVGSYEQYV.

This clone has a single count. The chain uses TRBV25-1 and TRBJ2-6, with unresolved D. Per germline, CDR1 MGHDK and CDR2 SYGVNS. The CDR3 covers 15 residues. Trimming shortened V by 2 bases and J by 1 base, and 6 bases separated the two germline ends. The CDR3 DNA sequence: TGTGCCAGCAGTGAACGTATATCTGGGGCCAACGTCCTGACTTTC. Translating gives CASSERISGANVLTF.

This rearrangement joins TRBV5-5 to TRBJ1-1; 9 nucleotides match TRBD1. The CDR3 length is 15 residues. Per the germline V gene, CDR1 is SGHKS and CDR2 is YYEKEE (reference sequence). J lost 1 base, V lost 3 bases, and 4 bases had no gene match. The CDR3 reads CASSYQTGGNTEAFF. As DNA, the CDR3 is TGTGCCAGCAGCTACCAGACAGGGGGGAACACTGAAGCTTTCTTT.

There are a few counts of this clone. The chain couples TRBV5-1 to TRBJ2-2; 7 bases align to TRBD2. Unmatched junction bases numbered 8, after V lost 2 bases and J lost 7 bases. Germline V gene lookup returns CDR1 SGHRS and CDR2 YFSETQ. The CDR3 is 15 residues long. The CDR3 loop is CASSFWRESGGELFF. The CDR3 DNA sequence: TGCGCCAGCAGCTTCTGGCGGGAGAGTGGCGGGGAGCTGTTTTTT.

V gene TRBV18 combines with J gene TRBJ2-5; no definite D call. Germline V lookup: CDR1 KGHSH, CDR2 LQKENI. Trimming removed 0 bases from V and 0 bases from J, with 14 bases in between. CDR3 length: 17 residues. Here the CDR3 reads CASSPPRTNKYQETQYF. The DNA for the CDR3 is TGTGCCAGCTCACCACCAAGAACTAACAAGTACCAAGAGACCCAGTACTTC. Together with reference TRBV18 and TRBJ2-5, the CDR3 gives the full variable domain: NAGVMQNPRHLVRRRGQEARLRCSPMKGHSHVYWYRQLPEEGLKFMVYLQKENIIDESGMPKERFSAEFPKEGPSILRIQQVVRGDSAAYFCASSPPRTNKYQETQYFGPGTRLLVL.

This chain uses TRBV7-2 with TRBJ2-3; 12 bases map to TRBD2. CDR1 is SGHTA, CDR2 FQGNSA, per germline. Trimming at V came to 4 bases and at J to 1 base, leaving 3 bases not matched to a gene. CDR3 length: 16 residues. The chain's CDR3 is CASSSTSGGRTDTQYF. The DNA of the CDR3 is TGTGCCAGCAGCTCGACTAGCGGGGGCCGCACAGATACGCAGTATTTT.

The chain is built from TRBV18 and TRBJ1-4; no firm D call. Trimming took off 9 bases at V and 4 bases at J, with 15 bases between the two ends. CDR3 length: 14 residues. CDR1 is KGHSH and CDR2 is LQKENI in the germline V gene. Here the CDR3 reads CASAPTRDNEKLFF. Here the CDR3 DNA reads TGTGCCAGTGCCCCGACTAGGGATAATGAAAAACTGTTTTTT. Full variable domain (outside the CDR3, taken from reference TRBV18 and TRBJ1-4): NAGVMQNPRHLVRRRGQEARLRCSPMKGHSHVYWYRQLPEEGLKFMVYLQKENIIDESGMPKERFSAEFPKEGPSILRIQQVVRGDSAAYFCASAPTRDNEKLFFGSGTQLSVL.

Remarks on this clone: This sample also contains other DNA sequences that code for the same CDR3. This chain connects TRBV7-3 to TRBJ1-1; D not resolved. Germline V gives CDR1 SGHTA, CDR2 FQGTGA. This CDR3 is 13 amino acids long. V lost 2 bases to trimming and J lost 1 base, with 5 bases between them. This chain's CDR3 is CASSLEGNTEAFF. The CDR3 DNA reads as TGTGCCAGCAGCTTAGAGGGGAACACTGAAGCTTTCTTT.

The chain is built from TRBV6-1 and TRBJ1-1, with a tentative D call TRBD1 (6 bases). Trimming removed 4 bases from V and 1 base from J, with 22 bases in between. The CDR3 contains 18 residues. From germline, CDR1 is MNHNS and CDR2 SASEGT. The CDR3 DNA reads TGTGCCAGCAGTGGTGGTGTAGGGGGTGGAGGACCGAACACTGAAGCTTTCTTT. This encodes CASSGGVGGGGPNTEAFF.

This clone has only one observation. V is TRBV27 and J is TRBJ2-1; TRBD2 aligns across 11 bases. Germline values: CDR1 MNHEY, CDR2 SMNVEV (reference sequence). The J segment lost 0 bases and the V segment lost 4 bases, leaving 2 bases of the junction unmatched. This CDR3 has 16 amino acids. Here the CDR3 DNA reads TGTGCCAGCAGTTGGGGACTAGCGGTCTCCTACAATGAGCAGTTCTTC. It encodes CASSWGLAVSYNEQFF.